A selection of T cell receptor beta chains follows, all from one sample in a study of blood T cell repertoires in COVID-19. Some clones are missing from TCRdb's copy, which holds only in-frame ones; the method was immunoSEQ multiplex PCR. Altogether some 190,000 clones are present, 80% to 90% being singletons, with the ten largest covering about 3.3%. The sequencing sample was made of peripheral blood. Source of these receptors: a man aged 55 to 70 with acute or convalescent COVID-19. The CDR3 runs from the conserved cysteine through the conserved F or W. Fields, in order: J gene, D gene, V gene, clone size, CDR3 DNA, CDR3 protein. A D gene is named only where the DNA matches it firmly. The size entry is marked missing in some rows and otherwise reads once, few, many or a size class.

>TRBJ2-7|TRBD1|TRBV28|once
TGTGCCAGCGGGTCGGGACAGATCAACGAGCAGTACTTC
CASGSGQINEQYF
>TRBJ2-3|-|TRBV19|-
TGTGCCAGAACCTCCGGGACTCCAATTTCGGGTACAGATACGCAGTATTTT
CARTSGTPISGTDTQYF
>TRBJ2-1|TRBD2|TRBV3-1/TRBV3-2|-
TGTGCCAGCAGCCGGACTAGCGGGAAACAATACAATGAGCAGTTCTTC
CASSRTSGKQYNEQFF
>TRBJ2-1|TRBD2|TRBV4-2|-
TGTGCCAGCAGCTTACCGACTAGCGTAGAGCAGTTCTTC
CASSLPTSVEQFF
>TRBJ2-1|TRBD1|TRBV15|-
TGTGCCACCAGCCGGAACCGGGACAGGGGGCTCTTC
CATSRNRDRGLF
>TRBJ1-4|-|TRBV6-6|once
TGTGCCAGCAGTTACTCGTCGGGGGTCAATGAAAAACTGTTTTTT
CASSYSSGVNEKLFF
>TRBJ2-1|TRBD2|TRBV11-2|-
TGTGCCAGCAGCTGGACTAGCGGGAGTCGCAATGAGCAGTTCTTC
CASSWTSGSRNEQFF
>TRBJ1-1|-|TRBV7-3|few
TGTGCCAGCAGCTTAAATACGAACATGAACACTGAAGCTTTCTTT
CASSLNTNMNTEAFF
>TRBJ2-2|-|TRBV18|-
TGTGCCAGCTCAGGAGGGACGGTGAACACCGGGGAGCTGTTTTTT
CASSGGTVNTGELFF
>TRBJ2-1|TRBD2|TRBV7-6|few
TGTGCCAGCAGCTTAGGATGGACTAGCGGGAGTAATGAGCAGTTCTTC
CASSLGWTSGSNEQFF
>TRBJ2-7|TRBD2|TRBV6-5|-
TGTGCCAGCAGTCTAGCGGGAGTGTACGAGCAGTACTTC
CASSLAGVYEQYF
>TRBJ1-5|-|TRBV19|-
TGTGCCAGTAGGGGGGGGCAACCTCAGCCCCAGCATTTT
CASRGGQPQPQHF
>TRBJ2-1|TRBD2|TRBV19|-
TGTGCCAGTAGTAGCGGGACTAGCGGGAGCTACAATGAGCAGTTCTTC
CASSSGTSGSYNEQFF
>TRBJ2-1|TRBD2|TRBV6-2/TRBV6-3|-
TGTGCCAGCAGTTATTACTCGCGGGAGGGCCTTGAGCAGTTCTTC
CASSYYSREGLEQFF
>TRBJ2-1|TRBD2|TRBV19|once
TGTGCCAGTAGTCCGCGGACTAGCGGGAGATACGGCAATGAGCAGTTCTTC
CASSPRTSGRYGNEQFF
>TRBJ1-5|-|TRBV7-2|-
TGTGCCAGCAGTCTAGGCAACTATCAGCCCCAGCATTTT
CASSLGNYQPQHF
>TRBJ2-7|-|TRBV27|few
TGTGCCAGCAGTCGACTCCCTGTTTCCTACGAGCAGTACTTC
CASSRLPVSYEQYF
>TRBJ2-3|-|TRBV5-4|once
TGTGCCAGCAGCCACTACTCCACAGATACGCAGTATTTT
CASSHYSTDTQYF
>TRBJ2-2|-|TRBV27|-
-
CASSSSTDRRSNTGELFF
>TRBJ2-5|-|TRBV1|-
TGCACCAGCAGCCAAGAGCCCATTCTCCTAGCGGGATACCAAGAGACCCAGTACTTC
CTSSQEPILLAGYQETQYF
>TRBJ2-5|TRBD1|TRBV28|-
TGTGCCAGCAGTCCACAGGGGATTCAGGGGACCCAGTACTTC
CASSPQGIQGTQYF
>TRBJ1-1|-|TRBV19|-
TGTGCCAGTAGTATCCGCTCCGAGTTGAACACTGAAGCTTTCTTT
CASSIRSELNTEAFF
>TRBJ1-4|TRBD1|TRBV27|few
TGTGCCAGCAGTTTATTGGGGACAGGGTTGGATGGAGAAAAACTGTTTTTT
CASSLLGTGLDGEKLFF
>TRBJ2-7|TRBD1|TRBV7-9|-
TGTGCCAGCAGCCTAAATAGAAGGGGACAGGCCCGATTCTACGAGCAGTACTTC
CASSLNRRGQARFYEQYF
>TRBJ1-5|-|TRBV18|-
TGTGCCAGCTCACCATCGAATCAGCCCCAGCATTTT
CASSPSNQPQHF
>TRBJ2-3|TRBD2|TRBV9|-
TGTGCCAGCAGCGTCGCTAGCGGGAGGTTTACAGATACGCAGTATTTT
CASSVASGRFTDTQYF
>TRBJ2-2|TRBD2|TRBV2|few
TGTGCCAGCAGTGACGGAGCGGGACCGAACACCGGGGAGCTGTTTTTT
CASSDGAGPNTGELFF
>TRBJ1-2|-|TRBV28|-
TGTGCCAGCAGTTCAATACAGGTTAACTATGGCTACACCTTC
CASSSIQVNYGYTF
>TRBJ2-1|TRBD2|TRBV5-6|-
TGTGCCAGCACCCCATTAGGTAGCGGGAGAAAAGGGGATGAGCAGTTCTTC
CASTPLGSGRKGDEQFF
>TRBJ2-5|-|TRBV14|-
TGTGCCAGCAGCCAAGATGGGGGCAGGACCCAGTACTTC
CASSQDGGRTQYF
>TRBJ1-1|-|TRBV14|-
TGTGCCAGCAGCCTCGACAGAAACATGAACACTGAAGCTTTCTTT
CASSLDRNMNTEAFF
>TRBJ2-4|-|TRBV3-1/TRBV3-2|-
TGTGCCAGCAGCCCAGGAATCCTAGCCAAAAACATTCAGTACTTC
CASSPGILAKNIQYF
>TRBJ1-5|TRBD1|TRBV7-8|-
TGTGCCAGCAGCTTATCTGACAGGGCCCATCAGCCCCAGCATTTT
CASSLSDRAHQPQHF
>TRBJ2-3|TRBD1|TRBV5-1|-
TGCGCCAGTGCCGACAGGGGAAACACAGATACGCAGTATTTT
CASADRGNTDTQYF
>TRBJ2-3|TRBD2|TRBV19|-
TGTGCCAGTAGTGCCCGGGGGGACGCAGTATCATATGGGGCTAGCACAGATACGCAGTATTTT
CASSARGDAVSYGASTDTQYF
>TRBJ2-1|TRBD2|TRBV5-1|-
TGCGCCAGCAGCTCGGGGCTAGCGGGATTGGGGAATGAGCAGTTCTTC
CASSSGLAGLGNEQFF
>TRBJ1-1|-|TRBV10-3|-
TGTGCCATCAGAGGCATCGGGGACACTGAAGCTTTCTTT
CAIRGIGDTEAFF
>TRBJ2-4|TRBD1|TRBV28|-
TGTGCCAGCAACGGTCCGGGACAGGGGGCCAAAAACATTCAGTACTTC
CASNGPGQGAKNIQYF
>TRBJ2-5|TRBD2|TRBV5-4|-
TGTGCCAGCACCCGTAAGCGGGAGAGGGGACAAGAGACCCAGTACTTC
CASTRKRERGQETQYF
>TRBJ1-2|-|TRBV7-3|-
TGTGCCAGCAGCCTACAGCCTAACTATGGCTACACCTTC
CASSLQPNYGYTF
>TRBJ2-5|-|TRBV5-6|-
TGTGCCAGCAGCCGGTCGGCGGAGGAACACGTACAAGAGACCCAGTACTTC
CASSRSAEEHVQETQYF
>TRBJ2-5|TRBD2|TRBV27|once
TGTGCCAGCAGTCTCTGGACGGGGGGGACCCAGTACTTC
CASSLWTGGTQYF
>TRBJ2-6|-|TRBV5-8|once
TGTGCCAGCAGCTTGGAGGGGAGGACTGGGGCCAACGTCCTGACTTTC
CASSLEGRTGANVLTF
>TRBJ2-2|-|TRBV15|-
TGTGCCACCAGCCCGGGGAGGGGGTATGTCACCGGGGAGCTGTTTTTT
CATSPGRGYVTGELFF
>TRBJ2-5|-|TRBV5-1|-
TGCGCCAGCAGACAAAACGTGGGAGGCGAGACCCAGTACTTC
CASRQNVGGETQYF
>TRBJ1-1|-|TRBV28|-
TGTGCCAGCCTTCGGGGGGGGAGCACTGAAGCTTTCTTT
CASLRGGSTEAFF
>TRBJ2-1|-|TRBV28|-
TGTGCCAGCAGTTTACACGGTCCCTTACATGAGCAGTTCTTC
CASSLHGPLHEQFF
>TRBJ1-3|TRBD1|TRBV10-3|-
TGTGCCATCACCGGGGACAGGGAGGGAAACACCATATATTTT
CAITGDREGNTIYF
>TRBJ1-2|TRBD1|TRBV28|-
TGTGCCAGCAGTTTTGGGGACAGGAACTATGGCTACACCTTC
CASSFGDRNYGYTF
>TRBJ2-1|TRBD2|TRBV7-6|-
TGTGCCAGCAGCCCCGTAGCGGGAGGGGACTACAATGAGCAGTTCTTC
CASSPVAGGDYNEQFF